This TCR beta chain was captured in a study of T cell changes during pregnancy in multiple sclerosis. Trimming took 5 bases from V and 0 from J, leaving 11 bases between them. From germline, CDR1 is SNHLY and CDR2 FYNNEI. There are 15 residues in the CDR3. There are a few counts of this clone. Data came from immunoSEQ multiplex PCR; TCRdb stores just in-frame clones and leaves some out. Of 15,000 to 20,000 clones in the sample, around 90% were seen once. The sequenced sample was CD8+ T cells from peripheral blood mononuclear cells, obtained after pregnancy. This sequence joins TRBV2 and TRBJ1-5; D possibly corresponds to TRBD1 (6 bases). The receptor comes from a female donor in good health, enrolled as a control in a pregnancy study. The CDR3 bases are TGTGCCAGCAGTTACGGACAGCTTAGCAATCAGCCCCAGCATTTT. This translates into CASSYGQLSNQPQHF.